This T cell receptor (beta chain) was recovered during a study of T cell clonotyping in hematopoietic cell transplantation. Sequenced by immunoSEQ multiplex PCR; TCRdb stores in-frame clones only, minus some. The sample includes tens of thousands of clones, 90% to 95% seen only once; the top ten take roughly 0.82%. Study findings and constraints: Recipient TCR diversity dropped after transplant; expanded clonotypes rose from day 30 to 180. Higher Inverse Simpson Index values in graft donor and pretransplant recipient predicted broader posttransplant TCR diversity. Without cell sorting, CD4 versus CD8 contributions remain unresolved. Few recipient clonotypes overlapped donors; over 95% were de novo at given depth.

In this sample, this clone turned up once. Its antigen is not identified. V gave up 7 bases and J gave up 7 bases; unmatched junction bases: 9. The CDR3 covers 14 residues. Germline V gene sequence: CDR1 SNHLY, CDR2 FYNNEI. V is TRBV2 and J is TRBJ2-7; 11 positions match TRBD2. Specimen: peripheral blood mononuclear cells. The TCR was taken from a woman in her forties or fifties in good health. Some clones in this sample may be carry-over from other donors' samples. The CDR3: CASKSGTSGGEQYF. CDR3 DNA sequence: TGTGCCAGCAAGTCGGGGACTAGCGGTGGAGAGCAGTACTTC. The whole variable domain, remainder taken from reference TRBV2 and TRBJ2-7, is EPEVTQTPSHQVTQMGQEVILRCVPISNHLYFYWYRQILGQKVEFLVSFYNNEISEKSEIFDDQFSVERPDGSNFTLKIRSTKLEDSAMYFCASKSGTSGGEQYFGPGTRLTVT.